This is a list of T cell receptor beta chains from one sample in a study of blood T cell repertoires in COVID-19. TCRdb keeps only in-frame clones here, not all; method: immunoSEQ multiplex PCR. The table records 250,000 to 350,000 clones, 86% of them present only once. Sequencing was performed on peripheral blood. These receptors all stem from a woman in her thirties who had recovered from COVID-19. CDR3s include the opening cysteine and the closing phenylalanine or tryptophan. D genes are given only for firm matches. Only some rows state a clone size, as once, few, many or a class for expanded clones.

J	D	V	size	CDR3	DNA
TRBJ2-1	TRBD2	TRBV29-1	.	CSVAGGPIWNEQFF	TGCAGCGTTGCGGGGGGGCCAATTTGGAATGAGCAGTTCTTC
TRBJ2-3	TRBD2	TRBV3-1/TRBV3-2	.	CASSPTAGVSTDTQYF	TGTGCCAGCAGCCCCACGGCGGGGGTTAGCACAGATACGCAGTATTTT
TRBJ2-7	.	TRBV4-1	.	CASSQARQSTYEQYF	TGCGCCAGCAGCCAGGCGAGACAGTCTACCTACGAGCAGTACTTC
TRBJ1-1	.	TRBV27	once	CASSLKGGNTEAFF	TGTGCCAGCAGTTTGAAAGGGGGGAACACTGAAGCTTTCTTT
TRBJ1-2	TRBD1	TRBV7-9	.	CASSLLVGTGGEGYTF	TGTGCCAGCAGCCTATTAGTCGGGACAGGGGGCGAGGGCTACACCTTC
TRBJ2-7	TRBD1	TRBV19	few	CASSAQGASYEQYF	TGTGCCAGTAGTGCCCAGGGGGCCTCCTACGAGCAGTACTTC
TRBJ1-5	.	TRBV6-1	.	CASSDLGLNQPQHF	TGTGCCAGCAGTGATCTTGGGCTAAATCAGCCCCAGCATTTT
TRBJ1-1	.	TRBV7-8	once	CASSLFPRITEAFF	TGTGCCAGCAGCTTATTCCCGCGGATCACTGAAGCTTTCTTT
TRBJ1-3	.	TRBV28	once	CASTEGGSSGNTIYF	TGTGCCAGCACCGAGGGGGGGAGCTCTGGAAACACCATATATTTT
TRBJ2-7	.	TRBV4-2	.	CASNQGQGVSYEQYF	TGTGCCAGCAACCAAGGCCAGGGCGTCTCCTACGAGCAGTACTTC
TRBJ2-7	.	TRBV14	once	CASSPRSSYEQYF	TGTGCCAGCAGCCCTCGGTCCTCCTACGAGCAGTACTTC
TRBJ2-5	.	TRBV19	.	CASSIGQGMGETQYF	TGTGCCAGTAGTATAGGGCAGGGGATGGGAGAGACCCAGTACTTC